Each of the 5 T cell receptor beta chains below was sequenced from the same sample in a study of identical twins (TCRdb year 2016). The receptor library was made with 5' RACE. The run used an Illumina HiSeq 2000. In-frame beta chains were kept once TCRdb had trimmed the public reads at Q25 with fastp and called clones with MiXCR. One record per CDR3 amino acid sequence lists the most common genes and DNA. Recorded for this sample are a few hundred thousand distinct CDR3 sequences; roughly 18% of them occurred a single time. The ten largest clones represent around 10% of the sample. The sequenced sample was naive T cells sorted from blood. The sample's cell subset or site label, decoded: cells isolated with a human naive T-cell isolation kit. The origin of the receptors is a man in his fifties in good health.

The chain employs TRBV5-1 and TRBJ2-3, with TRBD2 matching 13 bases. This CDR3 region has 15 residues. Germline CDR1 SGHRS, CDR2 YFSETQ. V shed 3 bases, J shed 5 bases, and the junction held 3 bases outside the gene matches. CDR3 DNA: TGCGCCAGCAGCTCGGGACTAGCGGGAATAGATACGCAGTATTTT. It is translated as CASSSGLAGIDTQYF. The complete variable domain, with remaining parts taken from reference TRBV5-1 and TRBJ2-3, reads KAGVTQTPRYLIKTRGQQVTLSCSPISGHRSVSWYQQTPGQGLQFLFEYFSETQRNKGNFPGRFSGRQFSNSRSEMNVSTLELGDSALYLCASSSGLAGIDTQYFGPGTRLTVL.

This clonotype showed up just a few times. This chain connects TRBV24-1 to TRBJ1-2; tentatively, D is TRBD1 (5 bases). Germline CDR1 KGHDR, CDR2 SFDVKD. CDR3 length: 15 residues. V gave up 3 bases and J gave up 6 bases, with 16 bases separating them. The CDR3 is CATSDPQGSGDGYTF. Written as DNA, the CDR3 is TGTGCCACCAGTGATCCTCAGGGAAGTGGGGATGGCTACACCTTC.

The rearrangement uses TRBV7-2 and TRBJ2-7; 8 bases align to TRBD1. The V gene end was trimmed by 2 bases and the J gene end by 4 bases; junction bases not matched to a gene: 4. The length of the CDR3 is 14 residues. The germline CDR1 and CDR2 sequences are SGHTA and FQGNSA. The CDR3 loop is CASSLQGDRYEQYF. The CDR3 coding sequence is TGTGCCAGCAGCTTACAGGGGGACAGGTACGAGCAGTACTTC.

This clonotype occurred many times. A junction end diverges from the germline sequence, so it may reflect a read error. V and J are TRBV3-1 and TRBJ2-7, with D hard to call. The CDR3 length is 15 residues. Germline CDR1 LGHDT, CDR2 YNNKEL (reference sequence). CDR3 residues: CASSQSDQLVRVRFF. CDR3 DNA: TGTGCCAGCAGCCAATCGGATCAGTTAGTACGGGTACGCTTCTTC.

This clonotype came up many times. This chain uses TRBV11-2 with TRBJ1-2; TRBD1 matches 7 bases. Per the germline V gene, CDR1 is SGHAT and CDR2 is FQNNGV. The CDR3 runs to 18 residues. V lost 3 bases and J lost 3; bases outside the gene matches: 16. CDR3 region: CASSFTLPSTGTYYGYTF. The CDR3, as DNA: TGTGCCAGCAGCTTCACCCTCCCTTCGACAGGGACTTACTATGGCTACACCTTC.